This is a list of T cell receptor beta chains from one sample in a study of early T cells in non-severe SARS-CoV-2 infection. One entry per CDR3 protein results from TCRdb running MiXCR on the 5' RACE reads. Among about 80,000 distinct CDR3 sequences listed, 9% to 10% were seen once. Sequencing was done on a sample of whole blood. The receptors originated from an adult who was a healthcare worker with PCR-confirmed SARS-CoV-2 infection or an uninfected control (not recorded which). Each CDR3 is given with its conserved first and last residue. Fields, in order: CDR3 length, clone size, J gene, V gene, D gene, CDR3 protein, CDR3 DNA. The D gene is left open where the match is weak. The size of a clone is reported for some rows only, either as once, few or many, or as a class for expanded clones.

cdr3_length: 13; clone_size: many; j_call: TRBJ2-4; v_call: TRBV28; d_call: -; cdr3_aa: CASSFQRLNIQYF; cdr3_nt: TGTGCCAGCAGTTTCCAGCGACTGAACATTCAGTACTTC
cdr3_length: 14; clone_size: many; j_call: TRBJ1-6; v_call: TRBV13; d_call: TRBD1; cdr3_aa: CASSIDRAGSPLHF; cdr3_nt: TGTGCCAGCAGTATCGACAGGGCGGGTTCACCCCTCCACTTT
cdr3_length: 14; clone_size: many; j_call: TRBJ2-1; v_call: TRBV3-1; d_call: -; cdr3_aa: CASSPRRAYNEQFF; cdr3_nt: TGTGCCAGCAGCCCTCGCAGGGCCTACAATGAGCAGTTCTTC
cdr3_length: 14; clone_size: many; j_call: TRBJ1-4; v_call: TRBV19; d_call: TRBD1; cdr3_aa: CASSTSRDSEKLFF; cdr3_nt: TGTGCCAGTAGTACCAGCCGGGACAGCGAAAAACTGTTTTTT
cdr3_length: 14; clone_size: -; j_call: TRBJ2-5; v_call: TRBV5-1; d_call: -; cdr3_aa: CASSLAPGTETQYF; cdr3_nt: TGCGCCAGCAGCTTGGCCCCCGGGACGGAGACCCAGTACTTC
cdr3_length: 12; clone_size: many; j_call: TRBJ2-3; v_call: TRBV28; d_call: -; cdr3_aa: CASAETTDTQYF; cdr3_nt: TGTGCCAGCGCTGAGACCACAGATACGCAGTATTTT
cdr3_length: 15; clone_size: few; j_call: TRBJ1-1; v_call: TRBV16; d_call: -; cdr3_aa: CASSYYHQGNTEAFF; cdr3_nt: TGTGCCAGCAGCTACTACCACCAGGGGAACACTGAAGCTTTCTTT
cdr3_length: 13; clone_size: -; j_call: TRBJ2-1; v_call: TRBV5-5; d_call: TRBD1; cdr3_aa: CASQTGTYNEQFF; cdr3_nt: TGTGCCAGCCAGACAGGGACATACAATGAGCAGTTCTTC
cdr3_length: 20; clone_size: -; j_call: TRBJ2-1; v_call: TRBV27; d_call: -; cdr3_aa: CASTAYLGGGRTASYNEQFF; cdr3_nt: TGTGCCAGCACGGCCTACTTGGGGGGTGGGAGGACTGCTTCCTACAATGAGCAGTTCTTC
cdr3_length: 13; clone_size: few; j_call: TRBJ2-7; v_call: TRBV7-6; d_call: -; cdr3_aa: CASSTGGSPEQYF; cdr3_nt: TGTGCCAGCAGCACCGGGGGCAGCCCCGAGCAGTACTTC
cdr3_length: 15; clone_size: many; j_call: TRBJ2-3; v_call: TRBV9; d_call: -; cdr3_aa: CASSVVPQNTDTQYF; cdr3_nt: TGTGCCAGCAGCGTAGTGCCACAAAACACAGATACGCAGTATTTT
cdr3_length: 14; clone_size: few; j_call: TRBJ1-5; v_call: TRBV10-3; d_call: -; cdr3_aa: CAIQGPGVDQPQHF; cdr3_nt: TGTGCCATCCAGGGACCAGGGGTTGATCAGCCCCAGCATTTT
cdr3_length: 15; clone_size: -; j_call: TRBJ2-1; v_call: TRBV27; d_call: TRBD2; cdr3_aa: CASTAAGVLYNEQFF; cdr3_nt: TGTGCCAGCACTGCGGCGGGGGTGCTTTACAATGAGCAGTTCTTC
cdr3_length: 13; clone_size: few; j_call: TRBJ2-7; v_call: TRBV11-2; d_call: -; cdr3_aa: CASSLDVPYEQYF; cdr3_nt: TGTGCCAGCAGCTTGGACGTCCCTTACGAGCAGTACTTC
cdr3_length: 14; clone_size: many; j_call: TRBJ1-1; v_call: TRBV18; d_call: TRBD1; cdr3_aa: CASSPGTANTEAFF; cdr3_nt: TGTGCCAGCTCACCCGGGACAGCGAACACTGAAGCTTTCTTT
cdr3_length: 16; clone_size: many; j_call: TRBJ2-5; v_call: TRBV5-1; d_call: -; cdr3_aa: CASSPNTGRAQETQYF; cdr3_nt: TGCGCCAGCAGCCCCAACACCGGACGAGCTCAAGAGACCCAGTACTTC
cdr3_length: 14; clone_size: many; j_call: TRBJ2-1; v_call: TRBV14; d_call: -; cdr3_aa: CASSQEVRFDEQFF; cdr3_nt: TGTGCCAGCAGCCAAGAAGTTCGCTTCGATGAGCAGTTCTTC
cdr3_length: 18; clone_size: few; j_call: TRBJ2-3; v_call: TRBV20-1; d_call: TRBD2; cdr3_aa: CSAASGRDQVSSTDTQYF; cdr3_nt: TGCAGTGCTGCTAGCGGGAGAGACCAGGTCTCTAGCACAGATACGCAGTATTTT
cdr3_length: 13; clone_size: many; j_call: TRBJ2-7; v_call: TRBV7-9; d_call: -; cdr3_aa: CASTSDRTYEQYF; cdr3_nt: -
cdr3_length: 15; clone_size: -; j_call: TRBJ2-1; v_call: TRBV14; d_call: -; cdr3_aa: CASSQFMQVRGEQFF; cdr3_nt: TGTGCCAGCAGCCAATTCATGCAGGTTCGGGGTGAGCAGTTCTTC
cdr3_length: 15; clone_size: -; j_call: TRBJ2-2; v_call: TRBV2; d_call: -; cdr3_aa: CASSDTRRNTGELFF; cdr3_nt: TGTGCCAGCAGTGATACCAGGCGTAACACCGGGGAGCTGTTTTTT
cdr3_length: 13; clone_size: few; j_call: TRBJ1-1; v_call: TRBV10-3; d_call: -; cdr3_aa: CAISFGGNTEAFF; cdr3_nt: TGTGCCATCAGTTTCGGGGGAAACACTGAAGCTTTCTTT
cdr3_length: 16; clone_size: many; j_call: TRBJ2-7; v_call: TRBV19; d_call: TRBD2; cdr3_aa: CASSTVSGGEGYEQYF; cdr3_nt: TGTGCCAGTAGTACCGTGAGCGGGGGGGAAGGATACGAGCAGTACTTC
cdr3_length: 14; clone_size: many; j_call: TRBJ2-7; v_call: TRBV28; d_call: TRBD1; cdr3_aa: CASSTRTGSYEQYF; cdr3_nt: TGTGCCAGCAGTACCCGGACAGGGAGCTACGAGCAGTACTTC
cdr3_length: 15; clone_size: -; j_call: TRBJ2-1; v_call: TRBV20-1; d_call: TRBD2; cdr3_aa: CSARDLRGGYNEQFF; cdr3_nt: TGCAGTGCTAGAGATCTGCGGGGGGGATACAATGAGCAGTTCTTC
cdr3_length: 17; clone_size: -; j_call: TRBJ2-1; v_call: TRBV6-6; d_call: TRBD2; cdr3_aa: CASSYSGFSGVYNEQFF; cdr3_nt: TGTGCCAGCAGTTACTCGGGTTTTAGCGGGGTCTACAATGAGCAGTTCTTC